This is a list of T cell receptor beta chains from one sample in a study of control samples from healthy donors and cancer patients. The data were produced by immunoSEQ multiplex PCR, yet TCRdb's version contains in-frame clones alone and is incomplete. The sample contains around 94,000 clones, roughly 94% of which appear only once. Source material: blood. Receptors originate from a woman between 18 and 29 years old in good health. The CDR3 runs from the conserved cysteine through the conserved F or W. A D gene is named only where the DNA matches it firmly. Not every row has a clone size; where given, it reads once, few, many or a size class.

TRBV5-6	-	-	TRBJ2-1	CASRDGGRGVGEQFF	TGTGCCAGCAGGGACGGGGGGCGCGGGGTCGGTGAGCAGTTCTTC
TRBV5-1	-	-	TRBJ1-1	CASSLLGENTEAFF	TGCGCCAGCAGCTTGTTGGGGGAAAACACTGAAGCTTTCTTT
TRBV30	-	-	TRBJ1-4	CAWSDRWDEKLFF	TGTGCCTGGAGTGACAGGTGGGATGAAAAACTGTTTTTT
TRBV7-2	-	TRBD2	TRBJ2-7	CASSSGLAGRSYEQYF	TGTGCCAGCAGCTCCGGACTAGCGGGACGCTCCTACGAGCAGTACTTC
TRBV9	few	-	TRBJ1-2	CASSVEVGYGYTF	TGTGCCAGCAGCGTAGAAGTAGGCTATGGCTACACCTTC
TRBV27	-	-	TRBJ2-7	CASRVRGSPYEQYF	TGTGCCAGCAGGGTAAGGGGATCCCCATACGAGCAGTACTTC
TRBV5-1	once	TRBD2	TRBJ2-3	CASSWDPSGRADTQYF	TGCGCCAGCAGCTGGGACCCTAGCGGGAGGGCAGATACGCAGTATTTT
TRBV2	-	-	TRBJ2-2	CASRVYTGELFF	TGTGCCAGCAGAGTATACACCGGGGAGCTGTTTTTT
TRBV10-2	-	TRBD1	TRBJ1-1	CASSTGGGSTEAFF	TGCGCCAGCAGTACAGGGGGCGGGAGCACTGAAGCTTTCTTT
TRBV19	-	TRBD2	TRBJ2-5	CASRTNSGAPKTQYF	TGTGCCAGTAGGACCAATAGCGGGGCCCCGAAGACCCAGTACTTC
TRBV27	-	TRBD1	TRBJ2-5	CASSFSQGARETQYF	TGTGCCAGCAGTTTTTCCCAGGGGGCGCGGGAGACCCAGTACTTC
TRBV2	-	TRBD1	TRBJ1-2	CASSSGQGMGYGYTF	TGTGCCAGCAGTAGTGGACAGGGAATGGGCTATGGCTACACCTTC
TRBV3-1/TRBV3-2	-	-	TRBJ1-6	CASSRSDSHNSPLHF	TGTGCCAGCAGCAGAAGTGACAGCCATAATTCACCCCTCCACTTT
TRBV21-1	-	-	TRBJ1-2	CASSPPAESRYTF	TGTGCCAGCAGCCCCCCCGCGGAGTCCCGCTACACCTTC
TRBV4-1	-	-	TRBJ2-5	CASSARLGETQYF	TGCGCCAGCAGCGCTAGACTGGGAGAGACCCAGTACTTC
TRBV27	-	-	TRBJ1-5	CASSLKGNQPQHF	TGTGCCAGCAGTTTGAAGGGGAATCAGCCCCAGCATTTT
TRBV4-1	-	TRBD2	TRBJ2-5	CASSPQGTSGVETQYF	TGCGCCAGCAGCCCACAAGGGACTAGCGGGGTAGAGACCCAGTACTTC
TRBV4-3	-	-	TRBJ2-7	CASSPGLSPNYEQYF	TGCGCCAGCAGCCCCGGACTATCCCCTAACTACGAGCAGTACTTC
TRBV19	-	TRBD1	TRBJ1-1	CASSLPTGMRTEAFF	TGTGCCAGTAGTTTACCGACAGGGATGAGGACTGAAGCTTTCTTT
TRBV6-4	-	-	TRBJ1-5	CASSVQADNQPQHF	TGTGCCAGCAGTGTACAAGCTGACAATCAGCCCCAGCATTTT
TRBV28	-	-	TRBJ1-1	CASSFLLLSGKISEAFF	TGTGCCAGCAGTTTTTTACTCTTATCTGGGAAAATATCGGAAGCTTTCTTT
TRBV5-4	-	-	TRBJ2-7	CASSYTTGRSYEQYF	TGTGCCAGCAGCTATACCACAGGACGGAGCTACGAGCAGTACTTC
TRBV11-1	-	TRBD1	TRBJ1-4	CASSSGQPNEKLFF	TGTGCCAGCAGCTCGGGACAGCCAAATGAAAAACTGTTTTTT
TRBV5-1	-	-	TRBJ1-5	CASSLTGKSNQPQHF	TGCGCCAGCAGCTTGACAGGGAAGAGCAATCAGCCCCAGCATTTT
TRBV5-4	-	-	TRBJ1-6	CASSLMESPLHF	TGTGCCAGCAGCTTGATGGAATCACCCCTCCACTTT
TRBV7-4	once	TRBD2	TRBJ2-7	CASSLESGRALYEQYF	TGTGCCAGCAGCTTAGAGAGCGGGAGGGCCTTGTACGAGCAGTACTTC
TRBV19	-	-	TRBJ1-6	CASSIVLNSPLHF	TGTGCCAGTAGTATAGTACTTAATTCACCCCTCCACTTT
TRBV6-5	-	TRBD2	TRBJ2-7	CASSFRLAGLSYEQYF	TGTGCCAGCAGTTTTCGACTAGCGGGGCTCTCCTACGAGCAGTACTTC
TRBV6-5	-	-	TRBJ1-5	CASRLGAYSNQPQHF	TGTGCCAGCAGACTCGGGGCTTATAGCAATCAGCCCCAGCATTTT
TRBV11-2	-	-	TRBJ2-7	CASSLDRWYEQYF	TGTGCCAGCAGCTTAGACCGGTGGTACGAGCAGTACTTC
TRBV6-5	-	TRBD1	TRBJ2-2	CASSYVTGVIGELFF	TGTGCCAGCAGTTACGTAACAGGGGTTATCGGGGAGCTGTTTTTT
TRBV6-5	-	-	TRBJ1-6	CASSSPGRGNSPLHF	TGTGCCAGCAGTTCCCCGGGACGGGGGAATTCACCCCTCCACTTT
TRBV6-5	-	-	TRBJ1-6	CASRSTGSYNSPLHF	TGTGCCAGCAGATCGACAGGCTCCTATAATTCACCCCTCCACTTT
TRBV4-3	-	-	TRBJ2-3	CASSQDIGDTQYF	TGCGCCAGCAGCCAAGATATAGGCGATACGCAGTATTTT
TRBV6-4	-	TRBD2	TRBJ2-3	CASSDGSGGTDTQYF	TGTGCCAGCAGTGACGGTAGCGGGGGCACAGATACGCAGTATTTT
TRBV18	-	TRBD2	TRBJ2-3	CASSGLAGGSTDTQYF	TGTGCCAGCTCAGGACTAGCGGGGGGTTCGACAGATACGCAGTATTTT
TRBV28	-	-	TRBJ1-1	CASRGGGTEAFF	TGTGCCAGCAGGGGGGGAGGCACTGAAGCTTTCTTT
TRBV29-1	-	TRBD2	TRBJ2-1	CSVTGTSGEDSSYNEQFF	TGCAGCGTTACCGGGACTAGCGGAGAAGATAGCTCCTACAATGAGCAGTTCTTC
TRBV4-1	-	TRBD2	TRBJ2-6	CASSLPGGSSGANVLTF	TGCGCCAGCAGCCTCCCGGGGGGGAGCTCTGGGGCCAACGTCCTGACTTTC
TRBV7-9	-	-	TRBJ2-5	CASRLRLETQYF	TGTGCCAGCAGGTTGAGGTTAGAGACCCAGTACTTC
TRBV28	-	TRBD1	TRBJ2-7	CASRTTGTYHYEQYF	TGTGCCAGCAGGACGACAGGGACGTATCACTACGAGCAGTACTTC
TRBV3-1/TRBV3-2	once	TRBD1	TRBJ1-6	CASSQSPTGNSPLHF	TGTGCCAGCAGCCAATCCCCGACAGGGAATTCACCCCTCCACTTT
TRBV2	-	-	TRBJ1-1	CASREETDEAFF	TGTGCCAGCAGGGAGGAGACCGACGAAGCTTTCTTT
TRBV6-1	-	-	TRBJ1-6	CASSEPGRNNSPLHF	TGTGCCAGCAGTGAACCGGGGAGAAATAATTCACCCCTCCACTTT
TRBV25-1	-	-	TRBJ1-4	CASSEFGGEKLFF	TGTGCCAGCAGTGAATTTGGAGGGGAAAAACTGTTTTTT
TRBV13	-	-	TRBJ2-6	CASSLGHRRAGERGANVLTF	TGTGCCAGCAGCTTAGGCCATAGGCGGGCCGGGGAGCGGGGGGCCAACGTCCTGACTTTC
TRBV9	-	-	TRBJ1-1	CASSVVGAGGEAFF	TGTGCCAGCAGCGTAGTAGGGGCGGGCGGGGAAGCTTTCTTT
TRBV9	once	TRBD1	TRBJ2-3	CASSYQDRDGTDTQYF	TGTGCCAGCAGCTACCAAGACAGGGATGGCACAGATACGCAGTATTTT
TRBV5-1	-	-	TRBJ2-5	CASSQTGFQETQYF	TGCGCCAGCTCCCAGACCGGGTTTCAAGAGACCCAGTACTTC
TRBV2	-	-	TRBJ1-4	CAGKGPDNEKLFF	TGTGCCGGAAAGGGCCCGGACAATGAAAAACTGTTTTTT
TRBV4-1	-	-	TRBJ2-1	CASSQERVLPYNEQFF	TGCGCCAGCAGCCAAGAGCGGGTCCTTCCCTACAATGAGCAGTTCTTC
TRBV29-1	-	-	TRBJ2-3	CSLGTDTQYF	TGCAGCCTTGGGACAGATACGCAGTATTTT
TRBV20-1	-	TRBD2	TRBJ2-1	CSARSFGEGFF	TGCAGTGCTAGGTCATTCGGGGAGGGGTTCTTC
TRBV28	-	-	TRBJ1-5	CASSPWGDSNQPQHF	TGTGCCAGCAGTCCGTGGGGGGATAGCAATCAGCCCCAGCATTTT
TRBV29-1	-	-	TRBJ1-2	CSVEGNGHHTLYGYTF	TGCAGCGTTGAAGGGAACGGGCACCACACCCTCTATGGCTACACCTTC
TRBV5-1	-	-	TRBJ2-3	CASILGDTQYF	TGCGCCAGCATATTGGGAGATACGCAGTATTTT
TRBV19	-	-	TRBJ2-1	CASSAGLKTYNEQFF	TGTGCCAGTAGCGCTGGTCTTAAAACCTACAATGAGCAGTTCTTC
TRBV2	-	-	TRBJ2-5	CASSFSQETQYF	TGTGCCAGCTCGTTTAGCCAAGAGACCCAGTACTTC
TRBV9	-	-	TRBJ2-3	CASSRTDTQYF	TGTGCCAGCAGCCGCACAGATACGCAGTATTTT